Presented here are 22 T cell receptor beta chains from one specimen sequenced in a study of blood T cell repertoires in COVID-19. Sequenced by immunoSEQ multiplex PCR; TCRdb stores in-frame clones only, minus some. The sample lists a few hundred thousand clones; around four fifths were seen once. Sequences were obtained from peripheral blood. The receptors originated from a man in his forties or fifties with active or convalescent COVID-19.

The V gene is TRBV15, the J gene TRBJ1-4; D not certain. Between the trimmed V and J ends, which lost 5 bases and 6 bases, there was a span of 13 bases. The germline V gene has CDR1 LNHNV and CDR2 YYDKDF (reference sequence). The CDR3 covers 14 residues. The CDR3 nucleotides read TGTGCCACCAGCCTGAGCCAAACAGATGAAAAACTGTTTTTT. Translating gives CATSLSQTDEKLFF.

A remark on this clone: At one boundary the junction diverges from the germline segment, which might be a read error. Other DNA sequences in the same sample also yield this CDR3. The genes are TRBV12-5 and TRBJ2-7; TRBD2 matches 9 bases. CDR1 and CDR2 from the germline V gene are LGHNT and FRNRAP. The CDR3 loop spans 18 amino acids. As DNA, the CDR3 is TGTGCTTGTGGGGGGGGGTCTAGCGGGGTCCGAGACCCCTACGAGCAGTACTTC. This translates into CACGGGSSGVRDPYEQYF.

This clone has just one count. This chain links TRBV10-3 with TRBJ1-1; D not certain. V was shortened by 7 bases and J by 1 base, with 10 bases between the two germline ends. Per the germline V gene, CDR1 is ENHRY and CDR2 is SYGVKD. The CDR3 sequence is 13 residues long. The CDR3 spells CAITAVQNTEAFF. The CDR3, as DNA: TGTGCCATCACCGCAGTTCAGAACACTGAAGCTTTCTTT.

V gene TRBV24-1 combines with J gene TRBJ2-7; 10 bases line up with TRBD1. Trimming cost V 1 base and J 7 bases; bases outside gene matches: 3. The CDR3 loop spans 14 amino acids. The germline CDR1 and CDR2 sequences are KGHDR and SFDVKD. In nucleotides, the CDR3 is TGTGCCACCAGTGATTTTAGGGGACAGGGGGAGCAGTACTTC. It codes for CATSDFRGQGEQYF.

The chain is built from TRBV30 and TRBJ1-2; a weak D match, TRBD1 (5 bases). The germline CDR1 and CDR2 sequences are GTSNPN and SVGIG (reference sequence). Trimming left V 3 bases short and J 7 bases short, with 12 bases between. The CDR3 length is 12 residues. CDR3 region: CAWSDWGVGYTF. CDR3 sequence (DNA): TGTGCCTGGAGCGATTGGGGGGTTGGCTACACCTTC.

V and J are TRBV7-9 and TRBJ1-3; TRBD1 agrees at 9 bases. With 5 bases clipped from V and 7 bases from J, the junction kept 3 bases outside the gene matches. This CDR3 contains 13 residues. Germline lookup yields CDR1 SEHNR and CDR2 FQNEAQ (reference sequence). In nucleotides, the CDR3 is TGTGCCAGCAGCCTGGGACAGGGCAACACCATATATTTT. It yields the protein CASSLGQGNTIYF.

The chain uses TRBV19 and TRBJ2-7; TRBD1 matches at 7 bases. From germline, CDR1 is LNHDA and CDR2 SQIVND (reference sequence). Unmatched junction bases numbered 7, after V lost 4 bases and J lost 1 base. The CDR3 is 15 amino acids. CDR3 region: CASSTLRTGSYEQYF. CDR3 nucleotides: TGTGCCAGTAGTACACTGAGGACAGGTTCCTACGAGCAGTACTTC. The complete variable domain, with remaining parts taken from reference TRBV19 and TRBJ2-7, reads DGGITQSPKYLFRKEGQNVTLSCEQNLNHDAMYWYRQDPGQGLRLIYYSQIVNDFQKGDIAEGYSVSREKKESFPLTVTSAQKNPTAFYLCASSTLRTGSYEQYFGPGTRLTVT.

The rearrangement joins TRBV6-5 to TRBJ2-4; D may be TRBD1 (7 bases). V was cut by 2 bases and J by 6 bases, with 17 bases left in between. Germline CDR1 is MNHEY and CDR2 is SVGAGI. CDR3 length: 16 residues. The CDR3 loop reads CASSYGGGGDRNIQYF. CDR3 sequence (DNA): TGTGCCAGCAGTTACGGTGGAGGGGGCGACCGAAACATTCAGTACTTC.

DNA of the CDR3: TGTGCCAGCAGCCAAACATTCCAAGAGACCCAGTACTTC. It yields the protein CASSQTFQETQYF. This chain joins TRBV11-2 and TRBJ2-5; D unresolved. The CDR3 extends over 13 amino acids. V lost 5 bases to trimming and J lost 1 base, with 8 bases between them. Germline values: CDR1 SGHAT, CDR2 FQNNGV.

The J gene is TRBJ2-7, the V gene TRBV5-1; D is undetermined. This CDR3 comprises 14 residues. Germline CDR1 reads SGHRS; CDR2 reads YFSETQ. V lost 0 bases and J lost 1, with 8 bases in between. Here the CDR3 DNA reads TGCGCCAGCAGCTTGGCCGCGGAATCCTACGAGCAGTACTTC. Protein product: CASSLAAESYEQYF.

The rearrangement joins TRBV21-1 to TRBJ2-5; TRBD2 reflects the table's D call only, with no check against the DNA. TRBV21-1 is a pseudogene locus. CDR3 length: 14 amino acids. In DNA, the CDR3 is TGTGCCAGCAGCAAAACAGGGAGGGCAGAGACCCAGTACTTC. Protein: CASSKTGRAETQYF.

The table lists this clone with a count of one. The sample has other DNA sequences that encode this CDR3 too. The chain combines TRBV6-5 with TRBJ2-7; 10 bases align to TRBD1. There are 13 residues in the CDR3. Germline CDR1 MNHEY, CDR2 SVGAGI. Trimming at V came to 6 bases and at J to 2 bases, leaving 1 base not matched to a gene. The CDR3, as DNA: TGTGCCAGCAGAGACAGGGGGCCCTACGAGCAGTACTTC. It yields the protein CASRDRGPYEQYF.

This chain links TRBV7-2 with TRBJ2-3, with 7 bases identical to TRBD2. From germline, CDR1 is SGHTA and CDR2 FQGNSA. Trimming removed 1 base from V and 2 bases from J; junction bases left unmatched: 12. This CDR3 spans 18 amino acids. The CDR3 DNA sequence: TGTGCCAGCAGCTTAGGGCGTTCCAGCGGGGCGGTCACAGATACGCAGTATTTT. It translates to CASSLGRSSGAVTDTQYF.

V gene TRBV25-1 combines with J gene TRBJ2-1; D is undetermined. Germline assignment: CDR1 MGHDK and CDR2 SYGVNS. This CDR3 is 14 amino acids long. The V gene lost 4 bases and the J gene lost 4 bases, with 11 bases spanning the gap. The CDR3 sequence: CASSATVGYNEQFF. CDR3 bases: TGTGCCAGCAGTGCTACAGTGGGTTACAATGAGCAGTTCTTC.

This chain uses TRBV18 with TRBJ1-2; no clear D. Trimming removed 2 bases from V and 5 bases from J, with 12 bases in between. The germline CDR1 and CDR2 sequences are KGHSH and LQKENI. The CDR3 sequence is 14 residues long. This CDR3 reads CASSPGAAEYGYTF. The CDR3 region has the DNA TGTGCCAGCTCACCAGGCGCCGCGGAGTATGGCTACACCTTC. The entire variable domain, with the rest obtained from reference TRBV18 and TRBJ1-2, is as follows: NAGVMQNPRHLVRRRGQEARLRCSPMKGHSHVYWYRQLPEEGLKFMVYLQKENIIDESGMPKERFSAEFPKEGPSILRIQQVVRGDSAAYFCASSPGAAEYGYTFGSGTRLTVV.

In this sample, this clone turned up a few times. Here the CDR3 DNA reads TGTGCCTGGAGCCTAGGGCCCTCGGGTCAGGGCTCTGGCTACACCTTC. It yields the protein CAWSLGPSGQGSGYTF. The J gene is TRBJ1-2, the V gene TRBV30; perhaps TRBD1 as D (5 bases). Germline V gene lookup returns CDR1 GTSNPN and CDR2 SVGIG (reference sequence). This CDR3 contains 16 residues. V lost 3 bases to trimming and J lost 7 bases, with 24 bases between them.

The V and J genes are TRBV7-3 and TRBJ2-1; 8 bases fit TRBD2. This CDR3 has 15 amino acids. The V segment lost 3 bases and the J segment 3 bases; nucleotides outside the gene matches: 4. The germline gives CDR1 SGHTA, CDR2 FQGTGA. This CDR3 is CASSFSGTDYNEQFF. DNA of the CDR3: TGTGCCAGCAGCTTTAGCGGGACTGACTACAATGAGCAGTTCTTC.

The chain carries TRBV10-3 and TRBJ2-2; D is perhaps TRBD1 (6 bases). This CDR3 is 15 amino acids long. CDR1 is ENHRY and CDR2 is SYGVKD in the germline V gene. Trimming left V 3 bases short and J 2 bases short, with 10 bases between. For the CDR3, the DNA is TGTGCCATCAGTGACAGGACAGTTAACACCGGGGAGCTGTTTTTT. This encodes CAISDRTVNTGELFF.

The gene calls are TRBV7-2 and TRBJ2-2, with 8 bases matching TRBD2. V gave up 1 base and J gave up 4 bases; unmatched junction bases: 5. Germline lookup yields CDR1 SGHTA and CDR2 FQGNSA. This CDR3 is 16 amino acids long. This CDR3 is CASSLVGGVVTGELFF. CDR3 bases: TGTGCCAGCAGCTTAGTCGGGGGGGTTGTCACCGGGGAGCTGTTTTTT.

Written as DNA, the CDR3 is TGTGCCAGCAGTGAAGCGACAGGGGGCTTATACGAGCAGTACTTC. Amino acid sequence: CASSEATGGLYEQYF. This chain uses TRBV2 with TRBJ2-7; 10 positions match TRBD1. V lost 0 bases to trimming and J lost 4 bases; unmatched junction nucleotides: 3. CDR1 is SNHLY, CDR2 FYNNEI, per germline. CDR3 size: 15 residues.

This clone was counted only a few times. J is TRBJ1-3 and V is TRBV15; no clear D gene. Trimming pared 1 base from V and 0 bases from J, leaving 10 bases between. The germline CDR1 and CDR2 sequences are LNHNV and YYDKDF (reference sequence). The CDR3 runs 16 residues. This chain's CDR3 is CATSRGGGNSGNTIYF. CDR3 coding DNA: TGTGCCACCAGCAGAGGTGGCGGAAACTCTGGAAACACCATATATTTT.

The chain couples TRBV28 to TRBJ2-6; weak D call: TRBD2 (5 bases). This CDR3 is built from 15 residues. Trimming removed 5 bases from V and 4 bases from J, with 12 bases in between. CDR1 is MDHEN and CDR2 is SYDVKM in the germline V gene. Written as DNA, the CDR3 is TGTGCCAGCAGTATCGGGCGGGCCGGGGCCAACGTCCTGACTTTC. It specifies CASSIGRAGANVLTF.